The 9 T cell receptor beta chains below come from one sample, sequenced in a study of T-cell reconstitution after alpha-beta-depleted transplantation in children. Preparing the TCRbeta library involved the use of unique molecular identifiers. A single record per CDR3 protein comes from TCRdb applying MiXCR to the PCR reads. The sample shows approximately 150,000 distinct CDR3 sequences, about 8.8% of them seen only once. The specimen comprised PBMCs, mostly from graft donor cells, sampled 180 days after TCRalphabeta/CD19-depleted stem cell transplant. These receptors came from a female patient between 2 and 15 years old who had a stem cell transplant for congenital amegakaryocytic thrombocytopenia, so the T cells may come from the graft donor.

In this sample, this clonotype turned up many times. V is TRBV7-2 and J is TRBJ1-5; D unresolved. The CDR3 is made up of 12 amino acids. Trimming shortened V by 5 bases and J by 1 base, and 3 bases separated the two germline ends. Germline V lookup: CDR1 SGHTA, CDR2 FQGNSA. The CDR3 spells CASSKSNQPQHF. The DNA of the CDR3 is TGTGCCAGCAGCAAAAGCAATCAGCCCCAGCATTTT. Based on the CDR3 plus reference TRBV7-2 and TRBJ1-5, the full variable domain is GAGVSQSPSNKVTEKGKDVELRCDPISGHTALYWYRQSLGQGLEFLIYFQGNSAPDKSGLPSDRFSAERTGGSVSTLTIQRTQQEDSAVYLCASSKSNQPQHFGDGTRLSIL.

The V call is TRBV20-1, the J call TRBJ2-1, with D perhaps TRBD2 (5 bases). Germline V gives CDR1 DFQATT, CDR2 SNEGSKA (reference sequence). The CDR3 is 15 amino acids. V lost 2 bases and J lost 2, with 13 bases in between. The CDR3 sequence is CSARPRGAPYNEQFF. CDR3 DNA: TGCAGTGCTAGACCCCGGGGAGCACCCTACAATGAGCAGTTCTTC.

This clonotype was detected many times. The V call is TRBV20-1, the J call TRBJ2-2; weak D call: TRBD1 (5 bases). V gave up 1 base and J gave up 3 bases, with 12 bases separating them. The germline V gene encodes CDR1 DFQATT and CDR2 SNEGSKA (reference sequence). CDR3 length: 15 amino acids. In DNA, the CDR3 is TGCAGTGCTAGAGGGGGCGAGGCTTACACCGGGGAGCTGTTTTTT. Encoded protein: CSARGGEAYTGELFF.

As concerns this clonotype: This may be a read error: a much more frequent sequence differs by one nucleotide. The J gene is TRBJ2-5, the V gene TRBV19, with TRBD2 matching 12 bases. Per germline, CDR1 LNHDA and CDR2 SQIVND (reference sequence). The CDR3 consists of 15 residues. CDR3 sequence (DNA): TGTGCCAGTAGTTGGGCTAGCGGGAGGGTGGAGACCCAGTGCTTC. Protein: CASSWASGRVETQCF. Full variable domain (remainder filled in from reference TRBV19 and TRBJ2-5): DGGITQSPKYLFRKEGQNVTLSCEQNLNHDAMYWYRQDPGQGLRLIYYSQIVNDFQKGDIAEGYSVSREKKESFPLTVTSAQKNPTAFYLCASSWASGRVETQCFGPGTRLLVL.

This clonotype came up many times. The gene calls are TRBV20-1 and TRBJ2-3; D gene ambiguous. The CDR3 spans 13 residues. Germline assignment: CDR1 DFQATT and CDR2 SNEGSKA (reference sequence). Trimming removed 3 bases at V and 1 base at J, with 8 bases between. CDR3 in DNA: TGCAGTGCTAGTACCAAGGGCACAGATACGCAGTATTTT. This encodes CSASTKGTDTQYF.

Points on this clonotype: A much larger clonotype is one base distant, so this may be a read error. The V call is TRBV5-1, the J call TRBJ2-7; no definite D call. This CDR3 comprises 14 residues. Germline lookup yields CDR1 SGHRS and CDR2 YFSETQ. V was shortened by 2 bases and J by 4 bases, with 13 bases between the two germline ends. The CDR3 DNA is TGCGCCAGCAGCTTCTGGGCAAGGGATTACGAGCAGTACTTC. Its translation is CASSFWARDYEQYF.

Details on this clonotype: This may be a read error, as it is one base from a much larger clone. The genes are TRBV7-6 and TRBJ2-6; maybe TRBD1 (6 bases). Germline V gives CDR1 SGHVS, CDR2 FNYEAQ. The CDR3 loop spans 15 amino acids. In DNA form, the CDR3 reads TGTGCCAGCAGCTCAGCAGGGGCTGGGGCCAACGGCCTGACTTTC. Translation: CASSSAGAGANGLTF.

In its sample, this clonotype was seen many times. The chain has TRBV3-1 and TRBJ2-4; maybe TRBD1 (5 bases). The CDR3 length is 14 residues. V lost 0 bases to trimming and J lost 6 bases, with 9 bases between them. Germline CDR1 and CDR2: LGHDT and YNNKEL (reference sequence). CDR3 loop: CASSQDQGLNIQYF. In DNA form, the CDR3 reads TGTGCCAGCAGCCAAGATCAGGGTTTAAACATTCAGTACTTC. The whole variable domain, filled in from reference TRBV3-1 and TRBJ2-4, reads DTAVSQTPKYLVTQMGNDKSIKCEQNLGHDTMYWYKQDSKKFLKIMFSYNNKELIINETVPNRFSPKSPDKAHLNLHINSLELGDSAVYFCASSQDQGLNIQYFGAGTRLSVL.

In this sample, this clonotype turned up many times. The rearrangement links TRBV6-2 or TRBV6-3 to TRBJ2-7, with a tentative D call TRBD1 (6 bases). Germline lookup yields CDR1 MNHEY and CDR2 SVGEGT. V dropped 7 bases and J dropped 2 bases, with 12 bases sitting between them. The CDR3 runs 13 residues. The CDR3 here is CASNIGQTYEQYF. CDR3 sequence (DNA): TGTGCCAGCAATATAGGACAGACCTACGAGCAGTACTTC.